A single sample gave rise to the 3 T cell receptor beta chains below, sequenced in a study of blood T cell repertoires in COVID-19. Repertoires were generated with immunoSEQ multiplex PCR, while TCRdb's copy carries only in-frame clones and drops some. The data hold roughly 360,000 clones, with roughly four fifths observed a single time. The specimen was PBMCs or T cells enriched from blood (not recorded which). Receptors were obtained from a woman aged 45-65 years who had recovered from COVID-19.

CDR3 in DNA: TGTGCCAGCAGCCAACAATACGACAGACAATACCTTAGGGACATTCAGTACTTC. This gives the protein CASSQQYDRQYLRDIQYF. The rearrangement links TRBV14 to TRBJ2-4, with a weak D call TRBD1 (5 bases). Germline lookup yields CDR1 SGHDN and CDR2 FVKESK. Trimming pared 2 bases from V and 8 bases from J, leaving 25 bases between. This CDR3 is built from 18 residues.

The V and J genes are TRBV6-5 and TRBJ1-4, with D perhaps matching TRBD1 (5 bases). The V and J ends lost 6 bases and 8 bases respectively, with 13 bases between them. The CDR3 runs 13 residues. Germline CDR1 and CDR2: MNHEY and SVGAGI. Here the CDR3 DNA reads TGTGCCAGCAGGGTGGGACGGGGGGAAAAACTGTTTTTT. This codes for CASRVGRGEKLFF.

This clone came up a few times. This chain connects TRBV19 to TRBJ1-1; 7 positions agree with TRBD1. The germline CDR1 and CDR2 sequences are LNHDA and SQIVND (reference sequence). Germline trimming cut 7 bases from V and 6 bases from J; bases unmatched to any gene: 14. The CDR3 is 15 amino acids. The CDR3, as DNA: TGTGCCAGTACCCCACAGAGGGGGCTGATTTCTGAAGCTTTCTTT. Amino acid sequence: CASTPQRGLISEAFF.